The next 6 T cell receptor beta chains were all read from a single sample in a study of tumor and adjacent non-tumor tissue in lung cancer (dated by TCRdb to 2017 to 2018). RNA was isolated from bulk unsorted tissue, and RNA quality was assessed with a NanoDrop ND-1000 and an Agilent 2100. Libraries were prepared through multiplex PCR. The run used an Illumina HiSeq 2500. TCRbeta libraries were constructed through three rounds of nested PCR with primers (Table S4) according to protocols adapted from ARM-PCR. TCRdb handled the public reads itself, with Q25 trimming in fastp and clone calling in MiXCR, and kept productive beta chains. Merged by CDR3 protein, the rows form single entries marked with the most common genes and DNA. This sample is represented by approximately 110,000 distinct CDR3 sequences; about 75% of them were singletons. The ten largest make up about 40% of the sample. Sequenced: lung tumor tissue. The receptor set was obtained from a woman aged 55-70 years with non-small cell lung cancer.

As regards this clonotype: One junction end disagrees with the germline gene, perhaps due to a read error. The chain has TRBV4-2 and TRBJ2-2; possibly TRBD2 for D (5 bases). CDR1 LGHNA and CDR2 YNFKEQ come from the germline V gene. The CDR3 is 13 residues long. The CDR3 loop is CASSQPNTWELLF. In nucleotides, the CDR3 is TGTGCCAGCAGCCAACCGAACACCTGGGAGCTGTTATTT.

On this clonotype: A much larger clone differs by one base, so this may be a read error. The rearrangement joins TRBV2 to TRBJ2-7; D is possibly TRBD2 (6 bases). Germline V lookup: CDR1 SNHLY, CDR2 FYNNEI. The V end was cut by 2 bases, the J end by 0 bases, with 8 bases between. The CDR3 totals 14 residues. The CDR3 nucleotides read TGTGCCAGCAGTGAACAGGGAGGCTCCTACGAGCAGTACTTC. Its translation is CASSEQGGSYEQYF.

About this clonotype itself: One end of the junction varies from germline; a read error may be responsible. The chain joins TRBV6-2 or TRBV6-3 to TRBJ1-5, with D possibly matching TRBD1 (6 bases). Germline values: CDR1 MNHEY, CDR2 SVGEGT. This CDR3 region has 14 residues. The CDR3 nucleotides read TGCGCCAGCAGGGGTGGGGGAAAGGAGCAGTCTCAGCATTTT. This sequence encodes CASRGGGKEQSQHF.

This clonotype was picked up a small number of times. The gene calls are TRBV28 and TRBJ1-1; 8 bases align to TRBD1. This CDR3 has 14 residues. Germline CDR1 MDHEN, CDR2 SYDVKM. Losses at the gene ends were 5 bases for V and 3 bases for J; bases not matched to a gene: 5. In DNA form, the CDR3 reads TGTGCCAGCAGTGCTCAGGGGGCTGACACTGAAGCTTTCTTT. This codes for CASSAQGADTEAFF.

The genes are TRBV6-1 and TRBJ1-5; D call uncertain. V lost 8 bases and J lost 3, with 14 bases in between. In germline, CDR1 is MNHNS, CDR2 SASEGT. The CDR3 contains 14 residues. In DNA, the CDR3 is TGTGCCAGCGGTGCGACATCCATCAATCAGCCCCAGCATTTT. This encodes CASGATSINQPQHF.

Relative to its sample, this clonotype is medium-sized (0.01 to 0.1%). This chain uses TRBV11-2 with TRBJ2-7, with 9 bases aligning to TRBD1. Germline CDR1 SGHAT, CDR2 FQNNGV. This CDR3 has 13 residues. Losses at the gene ends were 3 bases for V and 5 bases for J; bases not matched to a gene: 2. The CDR3 loop is CASSFTGGNEQYF. CDR3 coding DNA: TGTGCCAGCAGCTTTACAGGGGGCAACGAGCAGTACTTC. The whole variable domain, filled in from reference TRBV11-2 and TRBJ2-7, reads EAGVAQSPRYKIIEKRQSVAFWCNPISGHATLYWYQQILGQGPKLLIQFQNNGVVDDSQLPKDRFSAERLKGVDSTLKIQPAKLEDSAVYLCASSFTGGNEQYFGPGTRLTVT.